The 26 T cell receptor beta chains below were found in one sample sequenced in a study of T cell responses to AZD1222 COVID-19 vaccine. Repertoires were generated with immunoSEQ multiplex PCR, while TCRdb's copy carries only in-frame clones and drops some. There are tens of thousands of clones in the sample; 85% to 90% occur only once, and about 2.5% lies in the top ten. Here the sequenced sample was peripheral blood, taken 28 days after the second AZD1222 dose. The receptors originated from an adult who received the AZD1222 COVID-19 vaccine.

The chain links TRBV6-5 to TRBJ1-3; perhaps TRBD1 as D (5 bases). V was pared by 6 bases and J by 7 bases, with 16 bases between. There are 14 residues in the CDR3. Germline V gene sequence: CDR1 MNHEY, CDR2 SVGAGI. The CDR3 nucleotides are TGTGCCAGCAGATGGGGGGAAGGGGCTAACACCATATATTTT. Translated, it gives CASRWGEGANTIYF.

This sequence joins TRBV6-6 and TRBJ2-1, with D possibly being TRBD2 (5 bases). Per germline, CDR1 MNHNY and CDR2 SVGAGI (reference sequence). Trimming shortened V by 7 bases and J by 0 bases, and 16 bases separated the two germline ends. This CDR3 is 16 amino acids long. Here the CDR3 DNA reads TGTGCCAGCATCGGGGTAGCCCAAGGCTCCTACAATGAGCAGTTCTTC. Translating it yields CASIGVAQGSYNEQFF.

V gene TRBV27 combines with J gene TRBJ2-7, with TRBD1 identical over 7 bases. The CDR3 runs 13 residues. J was trimmed by 5 bases and V by 3 bases; bases with no gene match: 4. Germline assignment: CDR1 MNHEY and CDR2 SMNVEV (reference sequence). The CDR3 sequence: CASSFRQGDEQYF. The DNA for the CDR3 is TGTGCCAGCAGTTTTCGGCAGGGGGACGAGCAGTACTTC.

This chain uses TRBV11-2 with TRBJ2-1, with 8 bases matching TRBD1. The V gene's germline CDR1 is SGHAT and CDR2 FQNNGV. The CDR3 has 14 residues. Germline trimming cut 3 bases from V and 6 bases from J; bases unmatched to any gene: 4. CDR3 in amino acids: CASSFNQGANEQFF. The DNA of the CDR3 is TGTGCCAGCAGCTTCAACCAGGGGGCCAATGAGCAGTTCTTC.

The rearrangement links TRBV4-2 to TRBJ2-3, with 16 nucleotides matching TRBD2. The germline V gene encodes CDR1 LGHNA and CDR2 YNFKEQ. The CDR3 consists of 17 residues. V lost 4 bases, J lost 5 bases, and 6 bases stayed unmatched. In DNA, the CDR3 is TGTGCCAGCAGCCTCCTCGGGACTAGCGGGGGGGGAGATACGCAGTATTTT. Amino acid sequence: CASSLLGTSGGGDTQYF.

The chain carries TRBV7-2 and TRBJ1-5; no reliable D call. Germline V gene sequence: CDR1 SGHTA, CDR2 FQGNSA. Deletions cut 2 bases from V and 2 bases from J, with 7 bases between. This CDR3 is 14 amino acids long. CDR3 residues: CASSLKWGNQPQHF. Written as DNA, the CDR3 is TGTGCCAGCAGCTTAAAGTGGGGCAATCAGCCCCAGCATTTT. The complete variable domain, with remaining parts taken from reference TRBV7-2 and TRBJ1-5, reads GAGVSQSPSNKVTEKGKDVELRCDPISGHTALYWYRQSLGQGLEFLIYFQGNSAPDKSGLPSDRFSAERTGGSVSTLTIQRTQQEDSAVYLCASSLKWGNQPQHFGDGTRLSIL.

Regarding this clone: The same CDR3 is also encoded by other DNA sequences in this sample. The V call is TRBV6-5, the J call TRBJ1-1, with D possibly matching TRBD1 (5 bases). There are 15 residues in the CDR3. Germline V gene data show CDR1 as MNHEY and CDR2 as SVGAGI. Trimming stripped 0 bases from V and 1 base from J, with 9 bases between. The CDR3 DNA is TGTGCCAGCAGTTACTCTTCCAGGGCGAACACTGAAGCTTTCTTT. Translating gives CASSYSSRANTEAFF.

The sample holds a few counts of this clone. The chain links TRBV6-5 to TRBJ1-2; possibly TRBD1 for D (5 bases). The germline V and J ends were trimmed by 0 bases and 6 bases, with 14 bases remaining between them. From germline, CDR1 is MNHEY and CDR2 SVGAGI. The CDR3 totals 15 residues. The CDR3 nucleotides are TGTGCCAGCAGTTACTCGTATACAGGCGGAAATGGCTACACCTTC. This encodes CASSYSYTGGNGYTF.

The chain employs TRBV5-1 and TRBJ2-1, with D possibly being TRBD2 (5 bases). V lost 2 bases and J lost 0, with 12 bases in between. The germline V gene has CDR1 SGHRS and CDR2 YFSETQ. This CDR3 is 16 amino acids long. The CDR3 region has the DNA TGCGCCAGCAGCTTCCTTTCTAGCAGCTCCTACAATGAGCAGTTCTTC. This translates into CASSFLSSSSYNEQFF.

The V and J genes are TRBV27 and TRBJ1-6, with a tentative D call TRBD1 (6 bases). This CDR3 contains 16 residues. V dropped 2 bases and J dropped 8 bases, with 16 bases sitting between them. Looked up from germline, CDR1 is MNHEY and CDR2 is SMNVEV (reference sequence). As DNA, the CDR3 is TGTGCCAGCAGTTTAACCTGGTGGGGGCGGGATTCACCCCTCCACTTT. Its protein is CASSLTWWGRDSPLHF.

The chain carries TRBV6-4 and TRBJ2-1; 7 bases fit TRBD1. The CDR3 totals 15 residues. Looked up from germline, CDR1 is MRHNA and CDR2 is SNTAGT. With 5 bases clipped from V and 0 bases from J, the junction kept 4 bases outside the gene matches. In nucleotides, the CDR3 is TGTGCCAGCAGTTCGGGACAGTTCTCCTACAATGAGCAGTTCTTC. Its translation: CASSSGQFSYNEQFF.

The chain is built from TRBV5-5 and TRBJ2-1; 9 bases align to TRBD2. CDR3 size: 15 residues. CDR1 is SGHKS and CDR2 is YYEKEE in the germline V gene (reference sequence). After removal of 4 bases from V and 0 bases from J, the junction contained 2 bases not matched to a gene. The DNA of the CDR3 is TGTGCCAGCAGCCTTAGCGGGGGCTCCTACAATGAGCAGTTCTTC. This sequence encodes CASSLSGGSYNEQFF.

The rearrangement links TRBV2 to TRBJ2-3; no clear D. Germline CDR1 and CDR2: SNHLY and FYNNEI. V was cut by 1 base and J by 2 bases, with 7 bases left in between. This CDR3 spans 14 amino acids. CDR3: CASSEVLITDTQYF. DNA of the CDR3: TGTGCCAGCAGTGAAGTACTGATCACAGATACGCAGTATTTT.

In regard to this clone: The conserved phenylalanine or tryptophan is not found at the CDR3 terminus, so this likely reflects a read error. It is unclear where the CDR3 begins or ends on the DNA, so no DNA is shown, and the CDR3 is as TCRdb lists it. The chain has TRBV5-5 and TRBJ2-7. The CDR3 spans 8 amino acids, including both terminal residues. CDR1 is SGHKS and CDR2 is YYEKEE in the germline V gene (reference sequence). The CDR3 loop reads CASSPRDL.

This chain joins TRBV6-5 and TRBJ1-3; D is possibly TRBD1 (6 bases). This CDR3 is 15 amino acids long. Germline values: CDR1 MNHEY, CDR2 SVGAGI. V gave up 5 bases and J gave up 0 bases, with 11 bases separating them. Written as DNA, the CDR3 is TGTGCCAGCAGTCGGGGACATTTCTCTGGAAACACCATATATTTT. Its protein is CASSRGHFSGNTIYF.

The V call is TRBV5-6, the J call TRBJ2-7, with 7 bases that match TRBD2. The CDR3 runs 16 residues. CDR1 SGHDT and CDR2 YYEEEE come from the germline V gene. J gave up 1 base and V 1 base, and 8 bases lay outside the gene matches. For the CDR3, the DNA is TGTGCCAGCAGCTTGTTCGGGGGGACTTATTCCTACGAGCAGTACTTC. Translation gives CASSLFGGTYSYEQYF.

This clone was seen a single time. The chain recombines TRBV4-3 with TRBJ1-2; D uncertain. The CDR3 consists of 15 residues. V lost 0 bases and J 3 bases, leaving 11 bases between the germline ends. Looked up from germline, CDR1 is LGHNA and CDR2 is YSLEER. The CDR3 nucleotides read TGCGCCAGCAGCCAAGATATAGGGAGTCACTATGGCTACACCTTC. This translates into CASSQDIGSHYGYTF.

V gene TRBV9 combines with J gene TRBJ2-7; weak D call: TRBD2 (6 bases). Per the germline V gene, CDR1 is SGDLS and CDR2 is YYNGEE. CDR3 length: 16 amino acids. V lost 0 bases to trimming and J lost 3 bases, with 16 bases between them. Here the CDR3 reads CASSVAARGSLYEQYF. The CDR3 nucleotides read TGTGCCAGCAGCGTAGCGGCCCGGGGGTCACTCTACGAGCAGTACTTC.

The chain uses TRBV27 and TRBJ2-7, with a tentative D call TRBD1 (5 bases). There are 16 residues in the CDR3. V was trimmed by 5 bases and J by 2 bases, leaving 19 bases between them. From germline, CDR1 is MNHEY and CDR2 SMNVEV (reference sequence). CDR3 in amino acids: CASSPSTGEKAYEQYF. The DNA for the CDR3 is TGTGCCAGCAGTCCCTCCACAGGCGAAAAAGCCTACGAGCAGTACTTC.

The J gene is TRBJ2-5, the V gene TRBV4-2; D may be TRBD1 (6 bases). Per germline, CDR1 LGHNA and CDR2 YNFKEQ. The V and J ends lost 4 bases and 1 base respectively, with 19 bases between them. The CDR3 covers 17 residues. CDR3 nucleotides: TGTGCCAGCAGCCGGCTCGGGGCGAGGGGGACCCAAGAGACCCAGTACTTC. The encoded protein is CASSRLGARGTQETQYF.

J is TRBJ1-6 and V is TRBV18, with 11 bases that match TRBD1. The CDR3 loop spans 15 amino acids. Trimming at V came to 3 bases and at J to 14 bases, leaving 9 bases not matched to a gene. Germline-derived CDR1 and CDR2 are KGHSH and LQKENI. CDR3: CASSPDPGQGGALHF. The CDR3 DNA sequence: TGTGCCAGCTCACCCGACCCGGGACAGGGGGGAGCCCTCCACTTT.

The V gene is TRBV6-5, the J gene TRBJ2-3; 9 positions match TRBD2. Germline V lookup: CDR1 MNHEY, CDR2 SVGAGI. This CDR3 has 15 amino acids. Unmatched junction bases numbered 8, after V lost 7 bases and J lost 3 bases. CDR3 DNA: TGTGCCAGCATGCTCGTAGCGGGAGTTACAGATACGCAGTATTTT. Amino acids: CASMLVAGVTDTQYF.

The J gene is TRBJ1-6, the V gene TRBV7-9, with no clear D. The CDR3 contains 14 residues. Trimming removed 2 bases at V and 10 bases at J, with 12 bases between. The V gene's germline CDR1 is SEHNR and CDR2 FQNEAQ (reference sequence). In DNA form, the CDR3 reads TGTGCCAGCAGCTTAAAGGCCACGGGGTCACCCCTCCACTTT. Its protein product is CASSLKATGSPLHF.

The V gene is TRBV6-1, the J gene TRBJ2-1; tentatively, D is TRBD2 (5 bases). Germline values: CDR1 MNHNS, CDR2 SASEGT. Trimming left V 2 bases short and J 9 bases short, with 11 bases between. The CDR3 contains 13 residues. CDR3 in DNA: TGTGCCAGCAGTGAAAGGACGGAGGCTGAGCAGTTCTTC. Translating gives CASSERTEAEQFF.

The genes are TRBV30 and TRBJ2-3; D remains unclear. Germline CDR1 reads GTSNPN; CDR2 reads SVGIG (reference sequence). The CDR3 extends over 16 amino acids. V lost 3 bases and J 2 bases, leaving 18 bases between the germline ends. The CDR3 region is CAWSYGVQSHTDTQYF. As DNA, the CDR3 is TGTGCCTGGAGCTACGGCGTCCAGTCCCACACAGATACGCAGTATTTT.

The chain uses TRBV19 and TRBJ2-5; D could derive from TRBD1 or TRBD2 (5 bases each). Germline V gene lookup returns CDR1 LNHDA and CDR2 SQIVND (reference sequence). Trimming shortened V by 3 bases and J by 4 bases, and 9 bases separated the two germline ends. The CDR3 runs to 13 residues. In DNA, the CDR3 is TGTGCCAGTAGTATTTCGGGGCGAGAGACCCAGTACTTC. This encodes CASSISGRETQYF.